This TCR beta chain came from a study of response to subunit inactivated influenza vaccine. General observations from the study: After each seasonal influenza vaccination, few new T cells are recruited, the authors suggested.

At least ten counts were recorded for this clonotype. The antigen is undetermined. TCRdb reanalysed the RT-PCR reads using MiXCR and keeps one entry per CDR3 protein. The data hold about 830,000 distinct CDR3 sequences, with 15% to 20% observed a single time. This CDR3 has 15 residues. Trimming took off 1 base at V and 2 bases at J, with 9 bases between the two ends. Germline lookup yields CDR1 DFQATT and CDR2 SNEGSKA (reference sequence). This chain links TRBV20-1 with TRBJ1-6; D is uncertain. The TCR sequence derives from a man in his fifties or sixties who received an inactivated influenza vaccine. The specimen comprised PBMCs from blood, sampled around 5 days after vaccination. CDR3 in amino acids: CSARGIDTYNSPLHF. The CDR3 nucleotides are TGCAGTGCTAGAGGGATAGATACCTATAATTCACCCCTCCACTTT.